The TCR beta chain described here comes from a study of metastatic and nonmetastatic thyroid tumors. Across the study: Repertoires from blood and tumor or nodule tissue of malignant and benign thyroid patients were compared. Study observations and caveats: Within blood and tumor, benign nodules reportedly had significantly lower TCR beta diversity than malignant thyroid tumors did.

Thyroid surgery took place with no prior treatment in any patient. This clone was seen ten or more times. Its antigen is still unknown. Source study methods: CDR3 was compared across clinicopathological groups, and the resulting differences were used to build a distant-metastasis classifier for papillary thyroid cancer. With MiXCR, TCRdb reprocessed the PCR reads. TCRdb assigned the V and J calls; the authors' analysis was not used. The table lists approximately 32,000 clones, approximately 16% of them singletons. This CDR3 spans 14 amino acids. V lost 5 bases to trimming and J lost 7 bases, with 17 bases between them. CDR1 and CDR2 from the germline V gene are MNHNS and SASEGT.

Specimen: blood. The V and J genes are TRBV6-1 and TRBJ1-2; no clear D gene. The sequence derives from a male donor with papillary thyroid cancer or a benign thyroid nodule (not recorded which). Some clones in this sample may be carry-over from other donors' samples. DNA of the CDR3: TGTGCCAGCAGTCGCAGTTGGGGTTGGAGTGGCTACACCTTC. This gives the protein CASSRSWGWSGYTF.